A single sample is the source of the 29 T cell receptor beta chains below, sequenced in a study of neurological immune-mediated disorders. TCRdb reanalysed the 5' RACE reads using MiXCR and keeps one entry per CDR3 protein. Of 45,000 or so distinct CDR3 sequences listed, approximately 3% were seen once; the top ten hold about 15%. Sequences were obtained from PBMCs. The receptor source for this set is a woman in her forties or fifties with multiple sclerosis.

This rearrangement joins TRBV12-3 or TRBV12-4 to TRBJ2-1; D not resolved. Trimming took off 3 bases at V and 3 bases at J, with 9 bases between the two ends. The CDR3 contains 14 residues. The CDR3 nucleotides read TGTGCCAGCAGTTTCCATCCAGACTACAATGAGCAGTTCTTC. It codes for CASSFHPDYNEQFF.

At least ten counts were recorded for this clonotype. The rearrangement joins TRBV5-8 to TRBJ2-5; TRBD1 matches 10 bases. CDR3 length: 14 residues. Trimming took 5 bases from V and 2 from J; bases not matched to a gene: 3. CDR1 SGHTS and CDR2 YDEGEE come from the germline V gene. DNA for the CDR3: TGTGCCAGCAGTCTGGGACAGGGGCAAGAGACCCAGTACTTC. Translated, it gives CASSLGQGQETQYF.

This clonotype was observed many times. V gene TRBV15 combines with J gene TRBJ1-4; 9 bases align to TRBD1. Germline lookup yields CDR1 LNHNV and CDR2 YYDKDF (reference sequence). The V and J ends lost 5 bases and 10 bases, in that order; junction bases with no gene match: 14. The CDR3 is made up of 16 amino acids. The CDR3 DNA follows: TGTGCCACCAGCGAAGTAGTAGGGACAGGGAGAGCAAAACTGTTTTTT. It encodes CATSEVVGTGRAKLFF.

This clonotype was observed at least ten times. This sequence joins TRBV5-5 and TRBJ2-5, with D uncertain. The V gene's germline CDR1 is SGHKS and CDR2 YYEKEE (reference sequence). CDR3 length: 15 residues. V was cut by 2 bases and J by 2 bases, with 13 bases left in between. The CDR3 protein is CASSFSSRDQETQYF. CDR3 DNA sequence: TGTGCCAGCAGCTTCAGCAGTCGAGATCAAGAGACCCAGTACTTC.

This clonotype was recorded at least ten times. The CDR3 loop reads CASNLRDSHEKLFF. The CDR3 nucleotides are TGCGCCAGCAACCTCCGGGACAGTCATGAAAAACTGTTTTTT. This chain uses TRBV4-1 with TRBJ1-4; 7 positions agree with TRBD1. The length of the CDR3 is 14 residues. Trimming at V came to 7 bases and at J to 6 bases, leaving 8 bases not matched to a gene. Germline V CDR1 and CDR2: MGHRA, YSYEKL.

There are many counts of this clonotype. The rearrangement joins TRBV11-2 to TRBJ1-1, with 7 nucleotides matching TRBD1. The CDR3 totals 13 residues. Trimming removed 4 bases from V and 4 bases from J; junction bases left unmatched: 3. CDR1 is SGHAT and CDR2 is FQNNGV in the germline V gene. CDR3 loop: CASSSNRGTEAFF. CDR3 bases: TGTGCCAGCAGCTCAAACAGGGGCACTGAAGCTTTCTTT.

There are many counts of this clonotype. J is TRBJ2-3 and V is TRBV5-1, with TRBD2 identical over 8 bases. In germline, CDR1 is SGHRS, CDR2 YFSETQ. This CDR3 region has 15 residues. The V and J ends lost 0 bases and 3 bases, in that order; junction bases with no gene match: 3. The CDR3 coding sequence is TGCGCCAGCAGCTTGGATGGCGGGGGGACAGATACGCAGTATTTT. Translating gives CASSLDGGGTDTQYF.

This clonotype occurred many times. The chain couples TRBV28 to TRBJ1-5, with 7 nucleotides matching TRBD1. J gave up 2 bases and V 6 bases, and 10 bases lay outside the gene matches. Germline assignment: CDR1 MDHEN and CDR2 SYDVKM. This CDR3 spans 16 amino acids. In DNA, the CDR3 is TGTGCCAGCAGGGTCAAATACAGGGGAGGCAATCAGCCCCAGCATTTT. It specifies CASRVKYRGGNQPQHF. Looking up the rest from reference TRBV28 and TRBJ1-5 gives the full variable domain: DVKVTQSSRYLVKRTGEKVFLECVQDMDHENMFWYRQDPGLGLRLIYFSYDVKMKEKGDIPEGYSVSREKKERFSLILESASTNQTSMYLCASRVKYRGGNQPQHFGDGTRLSIL.

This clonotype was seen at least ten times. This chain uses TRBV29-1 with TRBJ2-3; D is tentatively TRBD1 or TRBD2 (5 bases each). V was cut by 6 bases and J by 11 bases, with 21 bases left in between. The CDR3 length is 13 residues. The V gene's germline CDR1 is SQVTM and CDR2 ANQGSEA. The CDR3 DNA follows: TGCAGCGTGTACCGGGACGAGAAAACGGGGCAGTATTTT. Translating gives CSVYRDEKTGQYF.

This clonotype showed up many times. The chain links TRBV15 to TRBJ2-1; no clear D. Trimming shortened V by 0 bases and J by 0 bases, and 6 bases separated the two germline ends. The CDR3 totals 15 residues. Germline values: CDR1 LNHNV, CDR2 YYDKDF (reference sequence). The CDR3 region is CATSREPNSYNEQFF. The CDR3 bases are TGTGCCACCAGCAGAGAGCCTAACTCCTACAATGAGCAGTTCTTC. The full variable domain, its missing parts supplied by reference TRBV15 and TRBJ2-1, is DAMVIQNPRYQVTQFGKPVTLSCSQTLNHNVMYWYQQKSSQAPKLLFHYYDKDFNNEADTPDNFQSRRPNTSFCFLDIRSPGLGDTAMYLCATSREPNSYNEQFFGPGTRLTVL.

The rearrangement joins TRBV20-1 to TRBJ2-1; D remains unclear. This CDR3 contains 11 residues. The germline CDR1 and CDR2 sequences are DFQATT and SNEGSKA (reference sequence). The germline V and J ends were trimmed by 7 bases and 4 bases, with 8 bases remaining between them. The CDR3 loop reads CSGEVYNEQFF. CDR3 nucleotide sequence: TGCAGTGGCGAAGTTTACAATGAGCAGTTCTTC.

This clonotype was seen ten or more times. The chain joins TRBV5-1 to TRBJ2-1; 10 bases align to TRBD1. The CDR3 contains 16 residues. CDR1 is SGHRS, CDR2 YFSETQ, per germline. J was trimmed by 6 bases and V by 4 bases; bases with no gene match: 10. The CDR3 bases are TGCGCCAGCAGCGGCCCCGGGACAGGGGTAGTCAATGAGCAGTTCTTC. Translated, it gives CASSGPGTGVVNEQFF.

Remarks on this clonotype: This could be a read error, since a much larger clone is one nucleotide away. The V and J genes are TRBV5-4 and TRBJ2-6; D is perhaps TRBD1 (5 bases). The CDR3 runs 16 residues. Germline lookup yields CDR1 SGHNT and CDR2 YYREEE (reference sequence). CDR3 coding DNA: TGTGCCAGCAGCTATGGACCGGCCTCTGGGGCCAAAGTCCTGACTTTC. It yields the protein CASSYGPASGAKVLTF.

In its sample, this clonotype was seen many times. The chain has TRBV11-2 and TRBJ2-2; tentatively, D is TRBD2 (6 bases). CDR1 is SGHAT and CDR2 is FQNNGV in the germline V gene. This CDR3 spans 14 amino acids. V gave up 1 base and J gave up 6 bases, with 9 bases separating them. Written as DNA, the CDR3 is TGTGCCAGCAGCTTAGTGGGAGGCGCCGGGGAGCTGTTTTTT. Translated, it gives CASSLVGGAGELFF.

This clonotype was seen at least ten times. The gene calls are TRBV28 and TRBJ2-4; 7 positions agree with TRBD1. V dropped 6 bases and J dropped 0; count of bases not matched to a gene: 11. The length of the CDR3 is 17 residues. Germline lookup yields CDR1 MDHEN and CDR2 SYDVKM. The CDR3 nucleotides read TGTGCCAGCAGCCCCCAGACAGGGTCTCTAGCCAAAAACATTCAGTACTTC. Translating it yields CASSPQTGSLAKNIQYF.

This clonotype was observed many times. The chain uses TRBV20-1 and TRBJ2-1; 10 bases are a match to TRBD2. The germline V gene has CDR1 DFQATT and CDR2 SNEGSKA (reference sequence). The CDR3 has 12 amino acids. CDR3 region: CSQTSGTYEQFF. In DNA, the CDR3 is TGCAGCCAAACTAGCGGGACCTATGAGCAGTTCTTC.

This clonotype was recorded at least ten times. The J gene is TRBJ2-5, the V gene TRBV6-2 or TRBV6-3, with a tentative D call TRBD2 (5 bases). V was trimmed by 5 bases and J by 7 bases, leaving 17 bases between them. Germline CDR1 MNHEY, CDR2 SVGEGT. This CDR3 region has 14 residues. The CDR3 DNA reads TGTGCCAGCAGTAACCCCCCTAGCTCTGGGACCCAGTACTTC. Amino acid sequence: CASSNPPSSGTQYF.

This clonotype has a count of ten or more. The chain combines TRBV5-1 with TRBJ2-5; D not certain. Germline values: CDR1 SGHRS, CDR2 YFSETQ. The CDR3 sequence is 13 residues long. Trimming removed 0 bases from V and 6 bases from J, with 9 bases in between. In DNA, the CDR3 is TGCGCCAGCAGCTTGGGATCCCCGCAGACCCAGTACTTC. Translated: CASSLGSPQTQYF. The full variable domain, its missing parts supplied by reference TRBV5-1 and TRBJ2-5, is KAGVTQTPRYLIKTRGQQVTLSCSPISGHRSVSWYQQTPGQGLQFLFEYFSETQRNKGNFPGRFSGRQFSNSRSEMNVSTLELGDSALYLCASSLGSPQTQYFGPGTRLLVL.

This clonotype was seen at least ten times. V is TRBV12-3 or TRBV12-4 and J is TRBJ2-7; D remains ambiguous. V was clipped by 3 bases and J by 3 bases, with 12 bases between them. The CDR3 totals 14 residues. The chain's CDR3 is CASSFTASGYEQYV. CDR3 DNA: TGTGCCAGCAGTTTCACAGCGTCTGGCTACGAGCAGTACGTC.

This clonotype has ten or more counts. CDR3 sequence: CASSHLQGIGETQYF. CDR3 nucleotide sequence: TGCGCCAGCAGCCATCTACAGGGGATTGGGGAGACCCAGTACTTC. The V and J genes are TRBV4-1 and TRBJ2-5; the match to TRBD1 covers 7 bases. Trimming removed 3 bases from V and 5 bases from J; junction bases left unmatched: 9. The CDR3 covers 15 residues. Germline V CDR1 and CDR2: MGHRA, YSYEKL.

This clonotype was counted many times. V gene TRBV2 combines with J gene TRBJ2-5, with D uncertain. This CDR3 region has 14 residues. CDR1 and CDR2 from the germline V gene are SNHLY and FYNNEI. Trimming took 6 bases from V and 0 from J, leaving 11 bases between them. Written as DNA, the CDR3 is TGTGCCAGCAGGGCCACACCGTACCAAGAGACCCAGTACTTC. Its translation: CASRATPYQETQYF.

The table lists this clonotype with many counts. The CDR3 region is CASSRIEWGEDGYTF. CDR3 coding DNA: TGTGCCAGCAGCCGAATAGAATGGGGGGAAGATGGCTACACCTTC. V is TRBV11-2 and J is TRBJ1-2; TRBD1 is a possible D gene (5 bases). V shed 5 bases and J shed 6 bases, with 19 bases lying between them. The CDR3 has 15 residues. In germline, CDR1 is SGHAT, CDR2 FQNNGV.

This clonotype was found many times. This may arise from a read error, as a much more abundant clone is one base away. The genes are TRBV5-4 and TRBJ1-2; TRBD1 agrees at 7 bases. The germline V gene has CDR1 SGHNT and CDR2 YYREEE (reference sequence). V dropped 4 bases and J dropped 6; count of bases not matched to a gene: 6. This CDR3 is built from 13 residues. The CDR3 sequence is CASSSKGAHGYTF. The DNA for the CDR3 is TGTGCCAGCAGCAGTAAGGGGGCGCATGGCTACACCTTC. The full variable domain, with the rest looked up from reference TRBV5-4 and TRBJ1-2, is ETGVTQSPTHLIKTRGQQVTLRCSSQSGHNTVSWYQQALGQGPQFIFQYYREEENGRGNFPPRFSGLQFPNYSSELNVNALELDDSALYLCASSSKGAHGYTFGSGTRLTVV.

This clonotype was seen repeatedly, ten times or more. This CDR3 reads CASSSTETQYF. The CDR3 nucleotides read TGTGCCAGCAGTTCGACTGAGACCCAGTACTTC. The chain has TRBV6-6 and TRBJ2-5, with D unresolved. The germline CDR1 and CDR2 sequences are MNHNY and SVGAGI (reference sequence). V dropped 4 bases and J dropped 5 bases, with 5 bases sitting between them. The CDR3 totals 11 residues.

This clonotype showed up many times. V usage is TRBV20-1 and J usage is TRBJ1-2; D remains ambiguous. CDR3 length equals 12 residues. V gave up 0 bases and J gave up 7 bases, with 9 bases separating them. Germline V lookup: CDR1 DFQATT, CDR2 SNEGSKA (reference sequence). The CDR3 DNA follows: TGCAGTGCTAGAGATCCCCGGGGTGGCTACACCTTC. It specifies CSARDPRGGYTF.

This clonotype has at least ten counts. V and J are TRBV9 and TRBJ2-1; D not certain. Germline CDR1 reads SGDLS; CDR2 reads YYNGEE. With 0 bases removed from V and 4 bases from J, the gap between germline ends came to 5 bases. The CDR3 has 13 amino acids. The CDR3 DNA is TGTGCCAGCAGCGTAGACAGATACAATGAGCAGTTCTTC. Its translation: CASSVDRYNEQFF.

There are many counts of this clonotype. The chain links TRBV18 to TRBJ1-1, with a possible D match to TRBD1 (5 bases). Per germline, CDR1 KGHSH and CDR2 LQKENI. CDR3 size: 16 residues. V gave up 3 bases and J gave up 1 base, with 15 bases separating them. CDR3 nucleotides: TGTGCCAGCTCACCCTTCTCCCGACAGACGAACACTGAAGCTTTCTTT. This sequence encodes CASSPFSRQTNTEAFF.

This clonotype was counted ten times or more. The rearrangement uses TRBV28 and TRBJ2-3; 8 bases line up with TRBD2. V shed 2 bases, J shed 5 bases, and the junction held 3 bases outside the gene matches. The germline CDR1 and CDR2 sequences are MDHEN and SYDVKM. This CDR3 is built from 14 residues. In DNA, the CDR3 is TGTGCCAGCAGTTTAAGTAGCGGGGTAGATACGCAGTATTTT. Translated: CASSLSSGVDTQYF.

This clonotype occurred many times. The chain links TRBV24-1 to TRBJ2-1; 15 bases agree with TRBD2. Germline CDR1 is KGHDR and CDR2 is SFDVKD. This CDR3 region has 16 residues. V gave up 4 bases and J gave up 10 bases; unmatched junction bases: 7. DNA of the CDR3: TGTGCCACCAGTGACTACGGGACTAGCGGGAGGTTGGAGCAGTTCTTC. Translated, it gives CATSDYGTSGRLEQFF.